This T cell receptor (beta chain) originates from a study of blood T cell repertoires in COVID-19. Study-wide context: The analysed material was cDNA or gDNA that came from T cells, B-cell-depleted T cells, or PBMCs.

Germline V gene lookup returns CDR1 GTSNPN and CDR2 SVGIG (reference sequence). The CDR3 is 17 amino acids. V lost 2 bases to trimming and J lost 5 bases; unmatched junction nucleotides: 14. TCRdb keeps only in-frame clones here, not all; method: immunoSEQ multiplex PCR. The table records over 250,000 clones, about 88% of them present only once. The sample taken for sequencing was PBMCs or T cells enriched from blood (not recorded which). This receptor was obtained from a woman aged 60-70 years in a cohort exposed to, infected with or recovered from COVID-19 (not recorded which). The V gene is TRBV30, the J gene TRBJ2-5, with TRBD1 matching 10 bases. The CDR3 loop reads CAWSRDRGNRRTETQYF. The CDR3, as DNA: TGTGCCTGGAGTAGGGACAGGGGTAATCGACGGACGGAGACCCAGTACTTC.